This T cell receptor beta chain was sequenced during a study of CD8 T cells in ankylosing spondylitis. Study conclusions and caveats: A CD8+ phenotype characterized the disease-linked clones, which were relatively rare in peripheral blood. Reportedly, disease-linked clones are significantly enriched in ankylosing spondylitis patients' matched synovial fluid. In synovial fluid and blood from reactive arthritis, some motif variants were previously reported.

The CDR3 is made up of 15 amino acids. Making use of molecular barcodes, quantitative 5'-RACE generated TCR beta libraries. MiXCR was run by TCRdb on the 5' RACE reads, yielding one entry per CDR3 protein. The table lists 350,000 to 400,000 distinct CDR3 sequences, 20% to 25% of them singletons. This clonotype was observed a handful of times. Its antigen is unknown. Sequencing was carried out using blood, either unsorted or a sorted T cell fraction (not recorded which). This rearrangement joins TRBV21-1 to TRBJ1-1. TRBV21-1 is a recognized pseudogene. The sequence was collected from a male donor with ankylosing spondylitis or in good health (not recorded which). This CDR3 is CASSKGRGGETEAFF. Written as DNA, the CDR3 is TGTGCCAGCAGCAAAGGTCGGGGTGGTGAGACTGAAGCTTTCTTT.